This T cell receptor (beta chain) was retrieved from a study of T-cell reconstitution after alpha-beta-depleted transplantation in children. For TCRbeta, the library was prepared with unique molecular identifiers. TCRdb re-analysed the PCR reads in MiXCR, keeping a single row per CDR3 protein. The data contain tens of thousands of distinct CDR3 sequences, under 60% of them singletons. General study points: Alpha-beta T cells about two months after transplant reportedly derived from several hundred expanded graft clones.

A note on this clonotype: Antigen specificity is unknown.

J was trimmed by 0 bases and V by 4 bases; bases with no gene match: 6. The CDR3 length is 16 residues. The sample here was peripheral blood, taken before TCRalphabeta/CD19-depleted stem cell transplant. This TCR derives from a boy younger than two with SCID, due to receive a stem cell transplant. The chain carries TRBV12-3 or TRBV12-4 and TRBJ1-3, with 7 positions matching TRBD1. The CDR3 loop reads CASSYPGTASGNTIYF. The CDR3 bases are TGTGCCAGCAGTTACCCCGGGACAGCCTCTGGAAACACCATATATTTT.